Following are 5 T cell receptor beta chains from one sample sequenced in a study of blood T cells in healthy people across ages. Alongside a J-beta primer mix, a sample-barcoded 5' primer served in a second PCR lasting about 7 to 11 cycles. Via MiXCR, TCRdb re-called the 5' RACE reads, giving one row per CDR3 protein. The sample has over 950,000 distinct CDR3 sequences; around 54% are singletons. What was sequenced was blood. Source of these receptors: a woman in her sixties or seventies in good health.

This clonotype has more than one count but fewer than ten. This sequence joins TRBV12-3 or TRBV12-4 and TRBJ1-1; TRBD1 matches at 7 bases. After removal of 4 bases from V and 3 bases from J, the junction contained 11 bases not matched to a gene. The CDR3 extends over 16 amino acids. The CDR3 loop reads CASSYAAGRGYTEAFF. DNA of the CDR3: TGTGCCAGCAGTTACGCCGCGGGCAGGGGGTACACTGAAGCTTTCTTT.

This clonotype was recorded once. The J gene is TRBJ1-1, the V gene TRBV28, with D maybe TRBD1 (5 bases). Germline V gene data show CDR1 as MDHEN and CDR2 as SYDVKM. Trimming pared 4 bases from V and 0 bases from J, leaving 15 bases between. There are 16 residues in the CDR3. The CDR3 loop reads CASSSLGGIMNTEAFF. CDR3 DNA sequence: TGTGCCAGCAGTTCCTTGGGGGGGATCATGAACACTGAAGCTTTCTTT.

The chain couples TRBV30 to TRBJ1-5, with D hard to call. The V end was cut by 5 bases, the J end by 3 bases, with 23 bases between. CDR3 length equals 17 residues. CDR1 and CDR2 from the germline V gene are GTSNPN and SVGIG (reference sequence). Here the CDR3 reads CAWGRNSRDLSNQPQHF. The CDR3 nucleotides read TGTGCCTGGGGCCGCAATTCCCGGGATCTTTCCAATCAGCCCCAGCATTTT.

The rearrangement joins TRBV5-4 to TRBJ2-3; 9 nucleotides match TRBD2. Germline CDR1 and CDR2: SGHNT and YYREEE (reference sequence). J was trimmed by 5 bases and V by 7 bases; bases with no gene match: 11. The CDR3 is 15 amino acids. CDR3 in amino acids: CASRRGGRAGDTQYF. The CDR3 DNA follows: TGTGCCAGCCGCCGAGGCGGGAGGGCCGGAGATACGCAGTATTTT.

This clonotype was detected only a few times. V and J are TRBV10-3 and TRBJ2-7; D tentatively reads TRBD1 or TRBD2 (6 bases each). This CDR3 is 14 amino acids long. V lost 4 bases and J 2 bases, leaving 12 bases between the germline ends. Germline loops: CDR1 ENHRY, CDR2 SYGVKD. CDR3 in amino acids: CAISGGGKAYEQYF. DNA of the CDR3: TGTGCCATCAGTGGAGGGGGGAAGGCCTACGAGCAGTACTTC.